The rows below give T cell receptor beta chains drawn from one sample of a study of cytomegalovirus exposure and HLA in healthy donors. The method was immunoSEQ multiplex PCR; TCRdb's version includes in-frame clones alone and lacks a portion of them. The data show around 110,000 clones, with around 81% seen just once and 3% to 5% held by the top ten. Sequenced: PBMCs. The receptors originated from a woman aged 25 to 39 in good health and CMV-seronegative. The CDR3 runs from the conserved cysteine through the conserved F or W. The D gene is left open where the match is weak. Clone size is given for some rows only: seen once, a few or many times, or a class if the clone is expanded.

>TRBJ2-3|once|TRBD1|TRBV2
CASSEARVIRTGEGKDTQYF
TGTGCCAGCAGTGAAGCCCGTGTTATAAGGACAGGGGAGGGAAAAGATACGCAGTATTTT
>TRBJ2-7|NA|NA|TRBV7-8
CASSLGDSKYEQYF
TGTGCCAGCAGCTTAGGTGACAGTAAGTACGAGCAGTACTTC
>TRBJ2-1|NA|NA|TRBV5-1
CASSLSSYNEQFF
TGCGCCAGCAGCTTGTCATCCTACAATGAGCAGTTCTTC
>TRBJ2-3|NA|NA|TRBV5-6
CASSLDREETDTQYF
TGTGCCAGCAGCTTGGACAGGGAAGAAACAGATACGCAGTATTTT
>TRBJ1-2|NA|TRBD1|TRBV5-6
CASSQPSEGQIYGYTF
TGTGCCAGCAGCCAACCTTCCGAGGGACAGATCTATGGCTACACCTTC
>TRBJ2-7|NA|NA|TRBV9
CASSAGLGGRAF
TGTGCCAGCAGCGCCGGATTGGGCGGCAGGGCCTTC
>TRBJ2-1|NA|NA|TRBV4-1
CASSQVAYEQFF
TGCGCCAGCAGCCAAGTGGCATATGAGCAGTTCTTC
>TRBJ1-5|NA|NA|TRBV4-1
CASSQGLREHQPQHF
TGCGCCAGCAGCCAAGGGTTAAGGGAGCATCAGCCCCAGCATTTT
>TRBJ2-2|NA|TRBD2|TRBV2
CASSRLAGGYTGELFF
TGTGCCAGCAGTAGACTAGCGGGAGGTTACACCGGGGAGCTGTTTTTT
>TRBJ2-4|once|TRBD2|TRBV7-2
CASSPGLAAPLGNIQYF
TGTGCCAGCAGCCCCGGACTAGCGGCCCCCTTGGGAAACATTCAGTACTTC
>TRBJ2-3|few|NA|TRBV5-1
CASSPSSDTQYF
TGCGCCAGCAGCCCTAGTTCAGATACGCAGTATTTT
>TRBJ1-4|NA|TRBD1|TRBV27
CASSSAGTGYEKLFF
TGTGCCAGCAGTTCGGCCGGGACAGGATATGAAAAACTGTTTTTT
>TRBJ2-3|NA|TRBD2|TRBV28
CASSFLAGETDTQYF
TGTGCCAGCAGTTTCCTAGCGGGAGAGACAGATACGCAGTATTTT
>TRBJ2-2|NA|NA|TRBV5-4
CASSLGASTNTGELFF
TGTGCCAGCAGCTTGGGGGCGTCTACGAACACCGGGGAGCTGTTTTTT
>TRBJ2-1|NA|NA|TRBV19
CASSTRANEQFF
TGTGCCAGTAGTACCAGGGCAAATGAGCAGTTCTTC
>TRBJ2-1|NA|NA|TRBV5-1
CASSLGDGGSYNEQFF
TGCGCCAGCAGCTTGGGAGACGGGGGCTCCTACAATGAGCAGTTCTTC
>TRBJ1-5|NA|NA|TRBV18
CASSPQGNNQPQHF
TGTGCCAGCTCACCTCAGGGGAACAATCAGCCCCAGCATTTT
>TRBJ2-7|NA|NA|TRBV7-9
CASIPSGTTPYEQYF
TGTGCCAGCATCCCCAGCGGTACCACCCCCTACGAGCAGTACTTC
>TRBJ2-1|NA|TRBD2|TRBV11-2
CASSTLTGTSVYNEQFF
TGTGCCAGCAGCACCCTAACCGGGACTAGTGTTTACAATGAGCAGTTCTTC
>TRBJ2-7|NA|NA|TRBV5-1
CASSMGSVYEQYF
TGCGCCAGCAGCATGGGGAGCGTCTACGAGCAGTACTTC